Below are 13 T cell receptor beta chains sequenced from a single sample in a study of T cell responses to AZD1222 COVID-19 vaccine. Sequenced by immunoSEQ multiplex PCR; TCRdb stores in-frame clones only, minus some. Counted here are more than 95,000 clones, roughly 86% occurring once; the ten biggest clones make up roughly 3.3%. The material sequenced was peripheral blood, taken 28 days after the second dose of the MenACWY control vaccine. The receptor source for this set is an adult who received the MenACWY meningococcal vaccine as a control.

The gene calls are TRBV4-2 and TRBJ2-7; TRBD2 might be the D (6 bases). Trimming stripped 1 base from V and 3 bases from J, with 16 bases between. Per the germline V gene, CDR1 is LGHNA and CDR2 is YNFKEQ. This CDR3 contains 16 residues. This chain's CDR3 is CASSQAYGRGLYEQYF. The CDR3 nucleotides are TGTGCCAGCAGCCAAGCCTACGGGCGGGGCCTCTACGAGCAGTACTTC.

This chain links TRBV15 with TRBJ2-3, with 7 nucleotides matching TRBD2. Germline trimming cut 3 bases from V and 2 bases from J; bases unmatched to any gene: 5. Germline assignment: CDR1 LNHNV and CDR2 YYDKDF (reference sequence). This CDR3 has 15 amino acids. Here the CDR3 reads CATSRGSGDTDTQYF. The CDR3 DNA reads TGTGCCACCAGCAGGGGCAGCGGGGACACAGATACGCAGTATTTT.

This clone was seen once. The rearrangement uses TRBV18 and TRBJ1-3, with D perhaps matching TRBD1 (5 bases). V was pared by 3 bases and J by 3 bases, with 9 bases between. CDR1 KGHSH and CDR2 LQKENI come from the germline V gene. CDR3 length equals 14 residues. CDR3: CASSPQGNGNTIYF. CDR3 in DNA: TGTGCCAGCTCACCCCAGGGAAATGGAAACACCATATATTTT.

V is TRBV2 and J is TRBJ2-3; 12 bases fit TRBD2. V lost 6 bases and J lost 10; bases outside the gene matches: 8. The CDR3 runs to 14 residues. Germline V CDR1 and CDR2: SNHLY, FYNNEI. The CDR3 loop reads CASRTSGGPIAQYF. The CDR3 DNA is TGTGCCAGCAGGACTAGCGGGGGCCCCATCGCGCAGTATTTT.

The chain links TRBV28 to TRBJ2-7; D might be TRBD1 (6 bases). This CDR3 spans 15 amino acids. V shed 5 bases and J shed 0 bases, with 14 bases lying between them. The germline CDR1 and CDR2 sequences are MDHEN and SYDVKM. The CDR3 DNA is TGTGCCAGCAGTCCATCCCAGGGGCTCTCCTACGAGCAGTACTTC. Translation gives CASSPSQGLSYEQYF.

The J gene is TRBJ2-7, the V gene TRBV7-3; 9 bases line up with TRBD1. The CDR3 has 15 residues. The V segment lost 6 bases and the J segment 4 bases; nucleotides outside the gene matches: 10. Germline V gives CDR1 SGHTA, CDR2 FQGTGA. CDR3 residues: CASSYTGGASYEQYF. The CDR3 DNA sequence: TGTGCCAGCAGTTATACAGGGGGCGCATCGTACGAGCAGTACTTC.

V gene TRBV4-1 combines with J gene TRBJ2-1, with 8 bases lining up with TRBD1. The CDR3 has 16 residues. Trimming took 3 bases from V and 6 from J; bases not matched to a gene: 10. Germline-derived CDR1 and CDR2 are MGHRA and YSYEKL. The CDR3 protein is CASSHGQGSPSNEQFF. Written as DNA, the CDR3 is TGCGCCAGCAGCCATGGACAGGGCTCCCCATCCAATGAGCAGTTCTTC.

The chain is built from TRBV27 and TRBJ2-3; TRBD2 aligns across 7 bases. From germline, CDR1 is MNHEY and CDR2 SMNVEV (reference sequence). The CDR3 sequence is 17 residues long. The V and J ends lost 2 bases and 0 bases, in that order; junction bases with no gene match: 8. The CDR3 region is CASSLGPGGLSTDTQYF. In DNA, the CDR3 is TGTGCCAGCAGTTTAGGTCCGGGGGGACTTAGCACAGATACGCAGTATTTT.

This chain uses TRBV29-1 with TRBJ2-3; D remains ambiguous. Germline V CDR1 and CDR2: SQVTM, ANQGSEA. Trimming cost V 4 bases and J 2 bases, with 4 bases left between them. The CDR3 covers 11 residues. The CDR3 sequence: CSVGDTDTQYF. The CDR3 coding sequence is TGCAGCGTTGGAGACACAGATACGCAGTATTTT.

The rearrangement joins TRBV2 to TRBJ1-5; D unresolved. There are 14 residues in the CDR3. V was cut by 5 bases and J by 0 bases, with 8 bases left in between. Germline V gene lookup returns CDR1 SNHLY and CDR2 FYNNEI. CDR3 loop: CASSLASSNQPQHF. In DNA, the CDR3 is TGTGCCAGCAGTTTAGCTTCTAGCAATCAGCCCCAGCATTTT.

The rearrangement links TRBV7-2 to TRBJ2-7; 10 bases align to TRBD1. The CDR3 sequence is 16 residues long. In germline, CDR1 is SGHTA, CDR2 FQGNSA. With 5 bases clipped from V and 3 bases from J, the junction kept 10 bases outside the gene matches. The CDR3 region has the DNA TGTGCCAGCAGCCCGACCACGACAGGGGGCTTCTACGAGCAGTACTTC. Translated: CASSPTTTGGFYEQYF.

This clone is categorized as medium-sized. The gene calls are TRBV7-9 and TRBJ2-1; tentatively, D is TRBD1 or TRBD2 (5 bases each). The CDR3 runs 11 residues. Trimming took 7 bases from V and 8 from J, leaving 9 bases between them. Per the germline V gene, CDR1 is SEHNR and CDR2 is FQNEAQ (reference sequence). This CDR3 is CASTRGYEQFF. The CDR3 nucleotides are TGTGCCAGCACCCGGGGCTATGAGCAGTTCTTC.

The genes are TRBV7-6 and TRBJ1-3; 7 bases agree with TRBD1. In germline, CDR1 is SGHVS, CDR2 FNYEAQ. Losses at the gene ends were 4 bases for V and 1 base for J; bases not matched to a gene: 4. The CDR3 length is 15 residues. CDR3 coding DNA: TGTGCCAGCAGCTCCCAGGACAGGTCTGGAAACACCATATATTTT. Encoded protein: CASSSQDRSGNTIYF. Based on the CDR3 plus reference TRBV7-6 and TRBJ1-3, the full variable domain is GAGVSQSPRYKVTKRGQDVALRCDPISGHVSLYWYRQALGQGPEFLTYFNYEAQQDKSGLPNDRFSAERPEGSISTLTIQRTEQRDSAMYRCASSSQDRSGNTIYFGEGSWLTVV.